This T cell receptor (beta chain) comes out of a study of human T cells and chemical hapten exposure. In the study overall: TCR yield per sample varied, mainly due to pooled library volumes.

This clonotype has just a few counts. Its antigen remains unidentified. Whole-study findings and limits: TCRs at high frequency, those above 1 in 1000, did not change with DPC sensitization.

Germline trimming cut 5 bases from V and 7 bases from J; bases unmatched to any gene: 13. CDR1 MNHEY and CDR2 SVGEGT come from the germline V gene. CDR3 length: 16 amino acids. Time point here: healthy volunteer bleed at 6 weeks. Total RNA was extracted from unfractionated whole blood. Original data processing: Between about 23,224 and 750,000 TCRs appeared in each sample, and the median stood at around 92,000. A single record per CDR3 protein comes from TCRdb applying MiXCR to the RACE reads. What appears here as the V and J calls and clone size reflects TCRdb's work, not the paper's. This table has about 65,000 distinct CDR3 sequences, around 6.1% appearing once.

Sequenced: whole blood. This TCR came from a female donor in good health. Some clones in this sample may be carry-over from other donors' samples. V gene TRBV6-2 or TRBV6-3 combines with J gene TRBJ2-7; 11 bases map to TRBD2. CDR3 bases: TGTGCCAGCAGTAGATTGTTGACTAGCGGGAACGGGGAGCAGTACTTC. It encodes CASSRLLTSGNGEQYF.